Reported below is one T cell receptor (beta chain). The assay was immunoSEQ multiplex PCR, and TCRdb's table has in-frame clones only and misses some. The sample has 950,000 to 1,100,000 clones, more than 60% seen once. The record originates from a study of shared clonotypes between healthy human individuals. This sequence originates from a man in his late teens or twenties in good health. What was sequenced was memory CD4+ T cells sorted from blood. The subset here: CD45RA-negative fraction.

CDR3 residues: CASSDLREREQYF. CDR3 bases: TGTGCCAGCAGCGACCTACGGGAGCGGGAGCAGTACTTC. J is TRBJ2-7 and V is TRBV6-1; weak D call: TRBD2 (6 bases). This CDR3 comprises 13 residues. Trimming shortened V by 6 bases and J by 7 bases, and 16 bases separated the two germline ends. From germline, CDR1 is MNHNS and CDR2 SASEGT.